The T cell receptor beta chain under discussion was sequenced for a study of blood T cell dynamics during melanoma immunotherapy. V gave up 7 bases and J gave up 5 bases; unmatched junction bases: 5. Germline-derived CDR1 and CDR2 are SGHAT and FQNNGV. This CDR3 has 13 amino acids. The time point: week 3, after first cycle of checkpoint inhibitor. Disease control meant complete response, partial response or stable disease at 12 weeks. Measured with immunoSEQ multiplex PCR; TCRdb has only the in-frame clones, and not every one. Among approximately 20,000 clones listed, roughly 85% were seen once. The chain links TRBV11-2 to TRBJ2-5; 9 bases fit TRBD2. The sample was blood, taken from a patient treated with checkpoint blockade. This sequence was found in a human donor with melanoma. The CDR3 region is CASKAGGRETQYF. The CDR3 region has the DNA TGTGCCAGCAAGGCGGGAGGGAGGGAGACCCAGTACTTC.